This TCR beta chain was obtained from a study of OX40 agonist ivuxolimab in advanced cancers. Context from the whole study: Ivuxolimab was a fully human IgG2 agonistic monoclonal antibody targeting the costimulatory receptor OX40 (CD134). Intravenous ivuxolimab was administered to patients every 2 weeks at six dose levels: 0.01, 0.1, 0.3, 1.5, 3 and 10 mg/kg. Among the 50 to 55 dose-escalation patients, around 20 had hepatocellular carcinoma, about 15 melanoma, 9 renal cell carcinoma and 9 head and neck cancer. A male proportion of 82.7% and a mean age of 60 years, ranging from roughly 23 to 79, were recorded for the dose-escalation cohort. Patients were allowed to have had prior anti-PD-1, anti-PD-L1 or anti-CTLA-4 therapy, and 30% to 40% of the dose-escalation patients had previously received checkpoint inhibitors. Partial responses occurred in three dose-escalation patients, of whom one had hepatocellular carcinoma and two had cutaneous melanoma. The point of sequencing TCRbeta in the periphery was to test whether ivuxolimab changed TCR sequence diversity and drove clonal T-cell expansion. The paper reports the monotherapy dose-escalation portion (N of about 50 patients) of the phase I ivuxolimab trial. Results and caveats for the whole study, not just this receptor: After ivuxolimab, more expanded clones were found on average in CD8+ T cells than in CD4+ T cells. In partial responders in the 0.1-3.0 mg/kg groups, normalized peripheral clonal expansion was found to be among the lowest, especially among CD8+ T cells. At doses of 0.1 to 3.0 mg/kg, clonal expansion of both CD4+ and CD8+ T cells in blood was seen between baseline and week 6. Low levels of normalized T-cell clonal expansion were also seen in some patients who did not respond. The antigen specificity of the peripheral T cells that underwent clonal expansion was not determined.

Patients with autoimmune disease history or receiving systemic immunosuppression were excluded from the trial. Peripheral blood for TCR sequencing was collected from all dose cohorts at baseline, on cycle 4 day 1, and on cycle 7 day 1. The samples were drawn from a first-in-human, open-label, multicenter phase I dose-escalation trial of ivuxolimab. Adults with locally advanced or metastatic head and neck squamous cell, hepatocellular, melanoma or renal cell carcinoma were enrolled in the trial. Before TCR sequencing, CD4+ T cells and CD8+ T cells from peripheral blood were sorted into separate populations. The germline V gene (reference sequence) yields LNHDA for CDR1 and SQIVND for CDR2. The CDR3 numbers 15 residues from cysteine through phenylalanine. Just CDR3 DNA is preserved here, 45 bases in frame from base 1. The germline V and J ends show losses of 7 bases and 8 bases respectively, and no gene match explains 13 bases of the junction.

For sequencing of the TCRbeta CDR3 region, genomic DNA was extracted from the sorted cells. The immunoSEQ Assay was used for sequencing of TCRbeta CDR3 regions. This immuneACCESS table, as held by TCRdb, lists in-frame sequences with V and J called but not all clones. Of the missing ones, under half trace to an unresolved V gene in checked studies; the others have no known cause. The sample table lists around 13,000 clones, 84% of them with a count of one. Over 40% of the sample is in the top ten clones. Note on this clone: Its binding antigen is unknown. No base-level quality is on record; no much larger clone is a single base apart.

This chain joins TRBV19 to TRBJ2-1; 8 of the junction bases match TRBD2. The specimen was CD4+ or CD8+ T cells sorted from blood, collected in a trial of the OX40 agonist ivuxolimab. This receptor was identified in an adult with an advanced solid tumor such as melanoma, head and neck, liver or kidney cancer. The nucleotides are TGTGCCAGTAAAGCCAAAGCGGGAGTTCTCCATGAGCAGTTCTTC. This is translated as CASKAKAGVLHEQFF.